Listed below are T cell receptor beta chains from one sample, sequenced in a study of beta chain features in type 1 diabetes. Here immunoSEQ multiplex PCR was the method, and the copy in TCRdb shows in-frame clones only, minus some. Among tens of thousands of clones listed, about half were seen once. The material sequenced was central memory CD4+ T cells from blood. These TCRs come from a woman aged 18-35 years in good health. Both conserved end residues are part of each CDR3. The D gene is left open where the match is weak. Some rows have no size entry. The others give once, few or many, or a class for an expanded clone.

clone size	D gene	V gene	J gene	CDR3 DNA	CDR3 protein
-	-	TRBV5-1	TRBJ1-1	TGCGCCAGCAGCTTGGGGCAGGGGAGCATGAACACTGAAGCTTTCTTT	CASSLGQGSMNTEAFF
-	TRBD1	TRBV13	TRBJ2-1	TGTGCCAGCAACCGCGACAGGGGGAACGACAATGAGCAGTTCTTC	CASNRDRGNDNEQFF
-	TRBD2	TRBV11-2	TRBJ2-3	TGTGCCAGCAGCCGGACTAGCGGGGTCGCCGGGGATACGCAGTATTTT	CASSRTSGVAGDTQYF
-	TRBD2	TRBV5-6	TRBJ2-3	TGTGCCAGCAGCTTGATGGGAGGGACGAGCACAGATACGCAGTATTTT	CASSLMGGTSTDTQYF
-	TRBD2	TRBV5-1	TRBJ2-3	TGCGCCACCCGACTAGCGGGGCGGGGAGATACGCAGTATTTT	CATRLAGRGDTQYF
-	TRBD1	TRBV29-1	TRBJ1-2	TGCAGCGTTGTGCAGGGGGACTATGGCTACACCTTC	CSVVQGDYGYTF
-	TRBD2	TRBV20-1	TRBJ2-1	TGCAGTGCGAAAGCGGGAGTGAAACAGTTCTTC	CSAKAGVKQFF
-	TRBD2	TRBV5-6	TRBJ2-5	TGTGCCAGCAGCTTGTTCCGACTAGCGGGAGGAGGCGAGACCCAGTACTTC	CASSLFRLAGGGETQYF
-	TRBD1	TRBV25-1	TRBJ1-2	TGTGCCAGCAGTGATCTCCGACAGGGGTATGGCTACACCTTC	CASSDLRQGYGYTF
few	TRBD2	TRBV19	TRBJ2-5	TGTGCCAGTAGTGAGGCGGGGGGTCGGTACCAAGAGACCCAGTACTTC	CASSEAGGRYQETQYF
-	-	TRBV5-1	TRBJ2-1	TGCGCCAGCAGCGATTCACCAGGAACCAATGAGCAGTTCTTC	CASSDSPGTNEQFF
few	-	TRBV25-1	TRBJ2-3	TGTGCCAGCAGTGATCCGCGGGGGCGTGGAGATACGCAGTATTTT	CASSDPRGRGDTQYF
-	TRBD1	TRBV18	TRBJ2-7	TGTGCCAGCTCACCATCGACAGGGTCGGGCTACGAGCAGTACTTC	CASSPSTGSGYEQYF
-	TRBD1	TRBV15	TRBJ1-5	TGTGCCACCAGCAGGGACAGGGGCAATCAGCCCCAGCATTTT	CATSRDRGNQPQHF
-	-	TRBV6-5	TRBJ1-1	TGTGCCAGCCGGGCGGAGGACACTGAAGCTTTCTTT	CASRAEDTEAFF
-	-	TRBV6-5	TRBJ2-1	TGTGCCAGTGGGCCCCCGGGCTCCGGGATATTTGAGCAGTTCTTC	CASGPPGSGIFEQFF
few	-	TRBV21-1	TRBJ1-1	TGTGCCAGCAGTGGCGACAGGGGACGGACTGAAGCTTTCTTT	CASSGDRGRTEAFF
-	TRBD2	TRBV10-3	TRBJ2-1	TGTGCCATCACCACTAGCGGAAACAATGAGCAGTTCTTC	CAITTSGNNEQFF
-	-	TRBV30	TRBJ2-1	TGTGCCTGGAGTGTCCACCCAGGAAATGAGCAGTTCTTC	CAWSVHPGNEQFF
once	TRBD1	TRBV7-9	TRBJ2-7	TGTGCCAGCAGCTTAGTGGCAGGGGGTACGGGCGAGCAGTACTTC	CASSLVAGGTGEQYF
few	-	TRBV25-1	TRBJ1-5	TGTGCCAGCAGTTCACCAGGGGAACAGCCCCAGCATTTT	CASSSPGEQPQHF
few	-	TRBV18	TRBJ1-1	TGTGCCAGCTCACCACAGTCCGACAGAAACACTGAAGCTTTCTTT	CASSPQSDRNTEAFF
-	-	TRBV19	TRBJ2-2	TGTGCCAGTAGGCAAGGGGCGTCCACCGGGGAGCTGTTTTTT	CASRQGASTGELFF
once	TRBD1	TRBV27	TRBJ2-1	TGTGCCAGCAGTACCTCGACAGGGTGGAATGAGCAGTTCTTC	CASSTSTGWNEQFF
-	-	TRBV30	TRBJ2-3	TGTGCCTGGGAGCCAGGTATTATGACAGATACGCAGTATTTT	CAWEPGIMTDTQYF
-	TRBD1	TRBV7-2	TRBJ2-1	TGTGCCAGCCTTCGGACAGGGGCGCACAATGAGCAGTTCTTC	CASLRTGAHNEQFF
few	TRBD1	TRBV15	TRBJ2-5	TGTGCCACCAGCAGATCCGACAGGGGGGAGACCCAGTACTTC	CATSRSDRGETQYF
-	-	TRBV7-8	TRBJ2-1	TGTGCCAGCAGCTTAGTTATCGGGGGAATAAATGAGCAGTTCTTC	CASSLVIGGINEQFF
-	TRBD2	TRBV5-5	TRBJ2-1	TGTGCCAGCAGCTTGTCTCTAGCGGCCTACAATGAGCAGTTCTTC	CASSLSLAAYNEQFF
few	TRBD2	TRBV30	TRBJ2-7	TGTGCCTGGACTAGCGGGAGGGCCTACGAGCAGTACTTC	CAWTSGRAYEQYF
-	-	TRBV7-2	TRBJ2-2	TGTGCCAGCAGCTCCGGAGCACGCACCGGGGAGCTGTTTTTT	CASSSGARTGELFF
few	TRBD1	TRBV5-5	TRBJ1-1	TGTGCCAGCAGCTTGCGACCAGGGGGCACTGAAGCTTTCTTT	CASSLRPGGTEAFF